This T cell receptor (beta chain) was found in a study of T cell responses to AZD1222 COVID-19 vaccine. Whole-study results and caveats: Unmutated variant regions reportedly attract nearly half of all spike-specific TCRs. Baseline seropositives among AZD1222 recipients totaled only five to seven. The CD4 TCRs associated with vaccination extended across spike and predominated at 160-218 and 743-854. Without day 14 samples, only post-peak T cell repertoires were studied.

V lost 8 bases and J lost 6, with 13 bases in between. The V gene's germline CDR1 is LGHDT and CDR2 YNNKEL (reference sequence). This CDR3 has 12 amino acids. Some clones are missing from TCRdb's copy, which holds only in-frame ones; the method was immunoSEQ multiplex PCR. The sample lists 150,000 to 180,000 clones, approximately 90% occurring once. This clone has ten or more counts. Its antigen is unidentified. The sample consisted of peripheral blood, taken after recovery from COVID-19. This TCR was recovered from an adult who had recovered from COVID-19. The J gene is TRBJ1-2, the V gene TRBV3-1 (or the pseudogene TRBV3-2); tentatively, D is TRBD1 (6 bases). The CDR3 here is CASARNRDGYTF. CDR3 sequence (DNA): TGTGCCAGCGCACGGAACAGGGATGGCTACACCTTC.